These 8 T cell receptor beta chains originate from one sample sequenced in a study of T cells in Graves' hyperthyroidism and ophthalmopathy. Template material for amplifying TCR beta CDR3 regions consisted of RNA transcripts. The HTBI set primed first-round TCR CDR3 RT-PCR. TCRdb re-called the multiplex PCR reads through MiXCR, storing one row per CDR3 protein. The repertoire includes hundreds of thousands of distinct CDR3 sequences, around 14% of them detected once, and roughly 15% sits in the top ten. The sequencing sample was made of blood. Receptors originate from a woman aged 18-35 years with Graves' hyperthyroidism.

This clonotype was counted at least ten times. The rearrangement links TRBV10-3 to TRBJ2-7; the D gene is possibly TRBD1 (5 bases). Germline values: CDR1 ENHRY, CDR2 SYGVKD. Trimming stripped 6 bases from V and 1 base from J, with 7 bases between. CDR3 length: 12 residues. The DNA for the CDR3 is TGTGCCATCAGCCAGGGTTCCTACGAGCAGTACTTC. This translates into CAISQGSYEQYF.

Written as DNA, the CDR3 is TGTGCCAGCTCACTCACTAGCCAAAACATTCAGTACTTC. The encoded protein is CASSLTSQNIQYF. The rearrangement uses TRBV18 and TRBJ2-4; a weak D match, TRBD2 (6 bases). Germline V lookup: CDR1 KGHSH, CDR2 LQKENI. V was clipped by 4 bases and J by 5 bases, with 9 bases between them. The CDR3 has 13 amino acids.

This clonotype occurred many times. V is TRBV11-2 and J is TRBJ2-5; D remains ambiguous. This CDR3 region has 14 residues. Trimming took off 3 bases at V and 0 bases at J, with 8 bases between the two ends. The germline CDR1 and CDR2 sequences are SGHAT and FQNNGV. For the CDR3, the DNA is TGTGCCAGCAGCTTTGGCGGCCACCAAGAGACCCAGTACTTC. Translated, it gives CASSFGGHQETQYF. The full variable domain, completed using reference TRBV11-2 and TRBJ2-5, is EAGVAQSPRYKIIEKRQSVAFWCNPISGHATLYWYQQILGQGPKLLIQFQNNGVVDDSQLPKDRFSAERLKGVDSTLKIQPAKLEDSAVYLCASSFGGHQETQYFGPGTRLLVL.

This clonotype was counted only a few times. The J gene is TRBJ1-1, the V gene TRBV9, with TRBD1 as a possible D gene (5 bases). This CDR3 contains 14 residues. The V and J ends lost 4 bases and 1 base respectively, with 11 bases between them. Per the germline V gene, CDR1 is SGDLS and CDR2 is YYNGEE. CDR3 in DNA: TGTGCCAGCAGCTCGACAGTAGGGAACACTGAAGCTTTCTTT. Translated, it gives CASSSTVGNTEAFF.

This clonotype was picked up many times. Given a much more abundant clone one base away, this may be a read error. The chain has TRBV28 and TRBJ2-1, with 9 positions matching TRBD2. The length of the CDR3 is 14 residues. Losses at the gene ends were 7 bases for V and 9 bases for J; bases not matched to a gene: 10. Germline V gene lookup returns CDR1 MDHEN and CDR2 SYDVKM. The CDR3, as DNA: TGTGCCAGCAATGTAAGCGGGAGGTTAAGTGAGCAGTTCTTC. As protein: CASNVSGRLSEQFF.

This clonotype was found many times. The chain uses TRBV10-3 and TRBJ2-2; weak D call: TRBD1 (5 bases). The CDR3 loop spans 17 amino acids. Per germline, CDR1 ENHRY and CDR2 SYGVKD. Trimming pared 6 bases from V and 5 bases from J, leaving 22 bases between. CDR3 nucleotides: TGTGCCATCAGCCTCTCAAAGGGCGCCAGGGATACCGGGGAGCTGTTTTTT. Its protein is CAISLSKGARDTGELFF.

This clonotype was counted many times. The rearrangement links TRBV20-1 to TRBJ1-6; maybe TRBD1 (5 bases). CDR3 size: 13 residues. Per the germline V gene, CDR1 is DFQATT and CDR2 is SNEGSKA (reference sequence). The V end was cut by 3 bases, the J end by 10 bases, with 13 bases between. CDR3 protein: CSASTREASPLHF. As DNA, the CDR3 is TGCAGTGCTAGTACCAGGGAAGCGTCACCCCTCCACTTT.

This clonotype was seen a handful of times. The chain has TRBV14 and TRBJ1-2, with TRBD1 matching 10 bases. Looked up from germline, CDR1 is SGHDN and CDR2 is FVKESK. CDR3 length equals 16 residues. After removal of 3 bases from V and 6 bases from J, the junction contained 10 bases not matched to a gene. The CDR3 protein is CASSHHPGQGLDGYTF. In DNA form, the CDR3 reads TGTGCCAGCAGCCATCATCCGGGACAGGGGTTGGATGGCTACACCTTC.